The 21 T cell receptor beta chains in this list originate from one sample, sequenced in a study of blood T cell repertoires in COVID-19. Profiling relied on immunoSEQ multiplex PCR, and the TCRdb table lists in-frame clones only, not all of them. In the table there are 300,000 to 450,000 clones, more than 85% of which are singletons. The sample consisted of PBMCs or T cells enriched from blood (not recorded which). These receptors all stem from a woman aged 25 to 45 who had recovered from COVID-19.

The genes are TRBV11-1 and TRBJ2-2; D is uncertain. There are 13 residues in the CDR3. Germline loops: CDR1 SGHAT, CDR2 FQDESV (reference sequence). Deletions cut 0 bases from V and 7 bases from J, with 6 bases between. The CDR3 nucleotides are TGTGCCAGCAGCTTAGCGTCGGGCGGGGAGCTGTTTTTT. Translated: CASSLASGGELFF.

The chain is built from TRBV28 and TRBJ1-2; D possibly corresponds to TRBD1 (6 bases). The germline V gene encodes CDR1 MDHEN and CDR2 SYDVKM. This CDR3 contains 13 residues. V was trimmed by 5 bases and J by 3 bases, leaving 10 bases between them. CDR3 in DNA: TGTGCCAGCAGTCAGGACAGATACTATGGCTACACCTTC. Translating gives CASSQDRYYGYTF.

The V gene is TRBV13, the J gene TRBJ1-1, with a weak D call TRBD1 (6 bases). V lost 0 bases and J 6 bases, leaving 23 bases between the germline ends. The germline gives CDR1 PRHDT, CDR2 FYEKMQ (reference sequence). The CDR3 extends over 18 amino acids. CDR3 nucleotides: TGTGCCAGCAGCTTAGGTTTAACAGGGCCCCGAATGGGATCTGAAGCTTTCTTT. Protein product: CASSLGLTGPRMGSEAFF. Complete variable domain (other parts from reference TRBV13 and TRBJ1-1): AAGVIQSPRHLIKEKRETATLKCYPIPRHDTVYWYQQGPGQDPQFLISFYEKMQSDKGSIPDRFSAQQFSDYHSELNMSSLELGDSALYFCASSLGLTGPRMGSEAFFGQGTRLTVV.

V gene TRBV11-1 combines with J gene TRBJ1-2, with 7 nucleotides matching TRBD1. The length of the CDR3 is 13 residues. CDR1 and CDR2 from the germline V gene are SGHAT and FQDESV (reference sequence). J was trimmed by 8 bases and V by 1 base; bases with no gene match: 4. The CDR3 spells CASSLDGQAGYTF. Here the CDR3 DNA reads TGTGCCAGCAGCTTAGACGGACAGGCCGGCTACACCTTC.

V is TRBV28 and J is TRBJ1-2, with TRBD1 matching over 7 bases. The CDR3 is made up of 13 amino acids. V shed 5 bases, J shed 4 bases, and the junction held 4 bases outside the gene matches. The germline V gene encodes CDR1 MDHEN and CDR2 SYDVKM. The CDR3 reads CASSPTGPYGYTF. CDR3 coding DNA: TGTGCCAGCAGTCCGACAGGGCCCTATGGCTACACCTTC.

This clone has just one count. The chain joins TRBV2 to TRBJ1-6, with TRBD1 matching 7 bases. The trim removed 4 bases at V and 8 bases at J, leaving 8 bases unmatched. This CDR3 comprises 15 residues. The V gene's germline CDR1 is SNHLY and CDR2 FYNNEI. This CDR3 reads CASSGEGTADSPLHF. The CDR3, as DNA: TGTGCCAGCAGTGGTGAAGGGACAGCTGATTCACCCCTCCACTTT. Supplemented by reference TRBV2 and TRBJ1-6, the full variable domain reads EPEVTQTPSHQVTQMGQEVILRCVPISNHLYFYWYRQILGQKVEFLVSFYNNEISEKSEIFDDQFSVERPDGSNFTLKIRSTKLEDSAMYFCASSGEGTADSPLHFGNGTRLTVT.

The chain is built from TRBV28 and TRBJ2-7; the D gene is possibly TRBD1 (5 bases). The germline gives CDR1 MDHEN, CDR2 SYDVKM. The CDR3 length is 12 residues. Trimming shortened V by 6 bases and J by 4 bases, and 10 bases separated the two germline ends. The DNA for the CDR3 is TGTGCCAGCAGGAACAGGTCGTACGAGCAGTACTTC. This codes for CASRNRSYEQYF.

J is TRBJ1-5 and V is TRBV3-1 (or the pseudogene TRBV3-2); a possible D gene is TRBD1 (6 bases). Germline V lookup: CDR1 LGHDT, CDR2 YNNKEL (reference sequence). The CDR3 spans 16 residues. V lost 6 bases, J lost 5 bases, and 20 bases lay in between. The CDR3 coding sequence is TGTGCCAGCAGTCATGGGTGGGGGGGCGAGGATCAGCCCCAGCATTTT. This codes for CASSHGWGGEDQPQHF.

This clone was seen only once. This sequence joins TRBV4-1 and TRBJ2-2; 9 nucleotides agree with TRBD1. The V and J ends lost 2 bases and 0 bases, in that order; junction bases with no gene match: 1. Germline V gives CDR1 MGHRA, CDR2 YSYEKL. The CDR3 runs 16 residues. CDR3 protein: CASSQRQGANTGELFF. CDR3 coding DNA: TGCGCCAGCAGCCAACGACAGGGGGCGAACACCGGGGAGCTGTTTTTT.

The genes are TRBV7-9 and TRBJ2-7, with 9 bases matching TRBD2. Germline V CDR1 and CDR2: SEHNR, FQNEAQ (reference sequence). The CDR3 is 13 amino acids. The V gene end was trimmed by 5 bases and the J gene end by 7 bases; junction bases not matched to a gene: 6. The CDR3: CASSRGGAREQYF. CDR3 nucleotide sequence: TGTGCCAGCAGCCGCGGGGGGGCGCGGGAGCAGTACTTC.

This rearrangement joins TRBV5-1 to TRBJ2-5, with 9 bases identical to TRBD1. Germline V gene lookup returns CDR1 SGHRS and CDR2 YFSETQ. V trimming: 1 base; J trimming: 6 bases; junction bases outside the gene matches: 7. This CDR3 comprises 15 residues. The CDR3 is CASSLFPDRGQTQYF. As DNA, the CDR3 is TGCGCCAGCAGCTTGTTTCCGGACAGGGGACAGACCCAGTACTTC.

This clone was detected only once. J is TRBJ2-2 and V is TRBV2; D ambiguous. Germline assignment: CDR1 SNHLY and CDR2 FYNNEI. Trimming removed 7 bases at V and 6 bases at J, with 12 bases between. The CDR3 contains 13 residues. The CDR3, as DNA: TGTGCCAGCAAGTCGTCTTTAGCCGGGGAGCTGTTTTTT. Protein product: CASKSSLAGELFF.

The chain has TRBV7-2 and TRBJ2-4; 7 nucleotides line up with TRBD2. Germline CDR1 reads SGHTA; CDR2 reads FQGNSA. With 6 bases clipped from V and 2 bases from J, the junction kept 7 bases outside the gene matches. The CDR3 runs to 15 residues. The CDR3 protein is CASSQVGGTKNIQYF. CDR3 sequence (DNA): TGTGCCAGCAGTCAAGTGGGGGGGACCAAAAACATTCAGTACTTC.

The DNA for the CDR3 is TGTGCCAGCAGCCTCAGGGTCACCGGGGAGCTGTTTTTT. Its translation is CASSLRVTGELFF. V usage is TRBV7-7 and J usage is TRBJ2-2, with a possible D match to TRBD1 (5 bases). Germline V gene data show CDR1 as SSHAT and CDR2 as FNYEAQ (reference sequence). Trimming stripped 5 bases from V and 4 bases from J, with 8 bases between. The CDR3 runs 13 residues.

The rearrangement joins TRBV19 to TRBJ2-7; 9 bases align to TRBD2. V dropped 6 bases and J dropped 1; count of bases not matched to a gene: 7. The CDR3 totals 15 residues. Germline CDR1 LNHDA, CDR2 SQIVND (reference sequence). Here the CDR3 DNA reads TGTGCCAGTAGCGATAGCGGGGGCCCGTCCTACGAGCAGTACTTC. It encodes CASSDSGGPSYEQYF.

In nucleotides, the CDR3 is TGCGCCAGCAGACGTAACAGGGGAAACACTGAAGCTTTCTTT. Encoded protein: CASRRNRGNTEAFF. The chain carries TRBV5-1 and TRBJ1-1; 7 nucleotides align to TRBD1. The CDR3 contains 14 residues. CDR1 and CDR2 (germline): SGHRS, YFSETQ. V trimming: 5 bases; J trimming: 2 bases; junction bases outside the gene matches: 6.

This chain joins TRBV9 and TRBJ2-5; D might be TRBD1 (6 bases). Germline V CDR1 and CDR2: SGDLS, YYNGEE. The CDR3 is 14 residues long. The germline V and J ends were trimmed by 1 base and 4 bases, with 11 bases remaining between them. This chain's CDR3 is CASSVSGGRETQYF. The CDR3 nucleotides read TGTGCCAGCAGCGTAAGTGGGGGCCGAGAGACCCAGTACTTC.

The chain recombines TRBV19 with TRBJ1-5; TRBD1 matches 12 bases. The J segment lost 6 bases and the V segment lost 9 bases, leaving 6 bases of the junction unmatched. The CDR3 is 14 amino acids. Germline CDR1 is LNHDA and CDR2 is SQIVND (reference sequence). This CDR3 reads CASHRDRGLQPQHF. CDR3 DNA: TGTGCCAGCCACCGGGACAGGGGGCTTCAGCCCCAGCATTTT.

The rearrangement joins TRBV15 to TRBJ1-6, with D possibly TRBD1 on 6 matching bases. The germline CDR1 and CDR2 sequences are LNHNV and YYDKDF (reference sequence). CDR3 length equals 14 residues. Trimming cost V 3 bases and J 10 bases, with 13 bases left between them. CDR3: CATSRDSGDSPLHF. As DNA, the CDR3 is TGTGCCACCAGCAGGGACAGCGGGGACTCACCCCTCCACTTT.

The J gene is TRBJ1-2, the V gene TRBV28, with a possible D match to TRBD1 (5 bases). The length of the CDR3 is 16 residues. Trimming removed 6 bases at V and 5 bases at J, with 22 bases between. The germline V gene has CDR1 MDHEN and CDR2 SYDVKM. CDR3 DNA sequence: TGTGCCAGCAGCCTTCCTGGGGACGGTGGGGGGTATGGCTACACCTTC. Its protein product is CASSLPGDGGGYGYTF.

This clone came up once. The rearrangement links TRBV6-5 to TRBJ1-2, with 7 positions matching TRBD1. The CDR3 spans 11 residues. Looked up from germline, CDR1 is MNHEY and CDR2 is SVGAGI. V shed 5 bases, J shed 13 bases, and the junction held 7 bases outside the gene matches. CDR3 bases: TGTGCCAGCAGTACGGACAGGTCATTCACCTTC. As protein: CASSTDRSFTF.